The next 29 T cell receptor beta chains were all read from a single sample in a study of blood T cell repertoires in COVID-19 (dated by TCRdb to between 2020 and 2021). Library preparation used the immunoSEQ multiplex PCR assay. Not all clones reach the TCRdb copy of this immuneACCESS table, which keeps in-frame sequences only. Checked studies attribute under half of the gap to unresolved V genes and leave the rest unexplained. The sample has around 130,000 clones on record, roughly 79% of them singletons. Jointly, the top ten make up 10% to 11% of the sample. Source material: peripheral blood. The receptors stem from a human donor in a cohort sampled during active COVID-19.

The chain has TRBV11-3 and TRBJ2-3; D may be TRBD2 (6 bases). Trimming took 1 base from V and 3 from J, leaving 11 bases between them. Germline V gene sequence: CDR1 SGHNT, CDR2 YENEEA. This CDR3 is 15 amino acids long. This CDR3 is CASSLGRGWTDTQYF. CDR3 sequence (DNA): TGTGCCAGCAGCTTAGGGAGGGGCTGGACAGATACGCAGTATTTT.

The rearrangement joins TRBV2 to TRBJ2-1; weak D call: TRBD2 (5 bases). Germline loops: CDR1 SNHLY, CDR2 FYNNEI. The CDR3 has 17 residues. V shed 0 bases and J shed 4 bases, with 16 bases lying between them. The CDR3 protein is CASSEALGSGSYNEQFF. The CDR3 DNA is TGTGCCAGCAGTGAAGCCCTTGGGTCGGGGTCATACAATGAGCAGTTCTTC.

The chain uses TRBV28 and TRBJ1-2; TRBD1 agrees at 8 bases. V dropped 8 bases and J dropped 8; count of bases not matched to a gene: 7. CDR1 MDHEN and CDR2 SYDVKM come from the germline V gene. The CDR3 is 12 residues long. The DNA for the CDR3 is TGTGCCAGCCGGACAGGGATAGGCGGCTACACCTTC. Translating it yields CASRTGIGGYTF.

The chain recombines TRBV5-8 with TRBJ2-7, with TRBD1 matching 7 bases. The V gene end was trimmed by 4 bases and the J gene end by 0 bases; junction bases not matched to a gene: 7. Germline V gene sequence: CDR1 SGHTS, CDR2 YDEGEE. The CDR3 loop spans 15 amino acids. The CDR3 here is CASSAGRGISYEQYF. The CDR3 DNA follows: TGTGCCAGCAGCGCCGGCAGGGGGATCTCCTACGAGCAGTACTTC.

J is TRBJ1-2 and V is TRBV27; tentative D call: TRBD1 (6 bases). V gave up 2 bases and J gave up 5 bases, with 9 bases separating them. The germline V gene encodes CDR1 MNHEY and CDR2 SMNVEV (reference sequence). CDR3 length equals 13 residues. In nucleotides, the CDR3 is TGTGCCAGCAGTTTACAGGGGTTTTATGGCTACACCTTC. Its translation: CASSLQGFYGYTF.

The rearrangement joins TRBV27 to TRBJ1-1; tentative D call: TRBD1 (5 bases). Germline V gene data show CDR1 as MNHEY and CDR2 as SMNVEV (reference sequence). The CDR3 spans 13 residues. V was shortened by 6 bases and J by 5 bases, with 13 bases between the two germline ends. CDR3 DNA: TGTGCCAGCAGCCTCAGGGAACGGACTGAAGCTTTCTTT. Translation: CASSLRERTEAFF.

The chain has TRBV5-1 and TRBJ1-2; a weak D match, TRBD1 (6 bases). This CDR3 comprises 12 residues. Germline V gene lookup returns CDR1 SGHRS and CDR2 YFSETQ. V lost 3 bases, J lost 8 bases, and 11 bases lay in between. CDR3 region: CASSSQGEGYTF. The CDR3 region has the DNA TGCGCCAGCAGCTCACAGGGTGAAGGCTACACCTTC.

This chain joins TRBV3-1 (or the pseudogene TRBV3-2) and TRBJ2-3; TRBD2 matches 7 bases. V lost 6 bases and J lost 2; bases outside the gene matches: 5. The CDR3 extends over 14 amino acids. CDR1 LGHDT and CDR2 YNNKEL come from the germline V gene (reference sequence). The CDR3: CASSPAGYTDTQYF. The DNA for the CDR3 is TGTGCCAGCAGTCCAGCGGGATACACAGATACGCAGTATTTT.

The genes are TRBV3-1 (or the pseudogene TRBV3-2) and TRBJ2-2; 9 bases are a match to TRBD1. The CDR3 is made up of 15 amino acids. The germline V gene has CDR1 LGHDT and CDR2 YNNKEL (reference sequence). V lost 4 bases, J lost 4 bases, and 4 bases stayed unmatched. Here the CDR3 DNA reads TGTGCCAGCAGCCCCCGGGACAGGGTCACCGGGGAGCTGTTTTTT. Its translation: CASSPRDRVTGELFF.

The rearrangement uses TRBV27 and TRBJ2-1, with D possibly matching TRBD2 (5 bases). This CDR3 has 14 amino acids. Germline V CDR1 and CDR2: MNHEY, SMNVEV (reference sequence). The V and J ends lost 3 bases and 2 bases respectively, with 8 bases between them. The CDR3 sequence is CASSFGVPYNEQFF. Here the CDR3 DNA reads TGTGCCAGCAGTTTCGGGGTTCCCTACAATGAGCAGTTCTTC.

The J gene is TRBJ2-7, the V gene TRBV11-2, with a tentative D call TRBD2 (6 bases). V lost 4 bases and J lost 3, with 13 bases in between. The CDR3 runs 14 residues. CDR1 and CDR2 (germline): SGHAT, FQNNGV. The CDR3 nucleotides are TGTGCCAGCAGCTCCCTGGCGGGGAACTACGAGCAGTACTTC. Amino acids: CASSSLAGNYEQYF.

The V call is TRBV28, the J call TRBJ2-4; a weak D match, TRBD1 (6 bases). Trimming removed 5 bases at V and 2 bases at J, with 13 bases between. The CDR3 length is 15 residues. CDR1 MDHEN and CDR2 SYDVKM come from the germline V gene. The CDR3 DNA sequence: TGTGCCAGCAGTGACCCCAGGGGACCCAAAAACATTCAGTACTTC. Translating it yields CASSDPRGPKNIQYF.

This chain links TRBV5-1 with TRBJ1-3; 9 bases fit TRBD1. Looked up from germline, CDR1 is SGHRS and CDR2 is YFSETQ. Losses at the gene ends were 3 bases for V and 0 bases for J; bases not matched to a gene: 10. This CDR3 spans 18 amino acids. The chain's CDR3 is CASSSLPQGANSGNTIYF. CDR3 DNA sequence: TGCGCCAGCAGCTCCCTGCCACAGGGGGCTAACTCTGGAAACACCATATATTTT.

The chain combines TRBV6-5 with TRBJ2-5, with 8 positions matching TRBD2. This CDR3 spans 14 amino acids. V lost 7 bases, J lost 4 bases, and 8 bases stayed unmatched. Germline V gene data show CDR1 as MNHEY and CDR2 as SVGAGI. The CDR3 coding sequence is TGTGCCAGCAACCCCGGGGGGGCCCTAGAGACCCAGTACTTC. Translated, it gives CASNPGGALETQYF.

The gene calls are TRBV18 and TRBJ1-1; D is unclear. Germline V gene lookup returns CDR1 KGHSH and CDR2 LQKENI. V dropped 2 bases and J dropped 0 bases, with 7 bases sitting between them. This CDR3 has 14 amino acids. CDR3 DNA: TGTGCCAGCTCACCAACGGTGATGAACACTGAAGCTTTCTTT. This gives the protein CASSPTVMNTEAFF.

This clone was observed a handful of times. V is TRBV30 and J is TRBJ2-1, with 9 positions matching TRBD1. The germline V gene has CDR1 GTSNPN and CDR2 SVGIG (reference sequence). The CDR3 covers 14 residues. J was trimmed by 5 bases and V by 5 bases; bases with no gene match: 7. The CDR3 DNA follows: TGTGCCTGGGGGGGGGACAGGGTACACAATGAGCAGTTCTTC. This codes for CAWGGDRVHNEQFF.

V is TRBV6-5 and J is TRBJ1-2, with TRBD1 as a possible D gene (6 bases). Germline CDR1 MNHEY, CDR2 SVGAGI. CDR3 size: 12 residues. V was cut by 5 bases and J by 2 bases, with 6 bases left in between. DNA for the CDR3: TGTGCCAGCAGTACAGGGAACTATGGCTACACCTTC. This gives the protein CASSTGNYGYTF.

This clone has a single count. V gene TRBV27 combines with J gene TRBJ2-2; tentatively, D is TRBD1 (7 bases). The CDR3 sequence is 15 residues long. Germline lookup yields CDR1 MNHEY and CDR2 SMNVEV (reference sequence). V lost 2 bases to trimming and J lost 6 bases, with 13 bases between them. CDR3 in DNA: TGTGCCAGCAGTTTAAGGAGGGGGCGGGCCGGGGAGCTGTTTTTT. This codes for CASSLRRGRAGELFF.

V gene TRBV6-6 combines with J gene TRBJ1-1; 7 nucleotides agree with TRBD1. CDR1 and CDR2 from the germline V gene are MNHNY and SVGAGI (reference sequence). The CDR3 length is 14 residues. J lost 7 bases, V lost 6 bases, and 11 bases had no gene match. The CDR3 DNA is TGTGCCAGCAGACCCCCCCGGGGGACAGATGAAGCTTTCTTT. Translating gives CASRPPRGTDEAFF.

This clone occurred a few times. The V gene is TRBV11-2, the J gene TRBJ1-2, with D possibly being TRBD1 (6 bases). Trimming left V 8 bases short and J 7 bases short, with 14 bases between. This CDR3 comprises 12 residues. Germline values: CDR1 SGHAT, CDR2 FQNNGV. The CDR3 region is CASSQGDGGYTF. CDR3 coding DNA: TGTGCCAGCTCACAGGGTGATGGTGGCTACACCTTC.

The rearrangement links TRBV9 to TRBJ1-1; 7 bases map to TRBD1. CDR1 and CDR2 (germline): SGDLS, YYNGEE. This CDR3 comprises 16 residues. The trim removed 3 bases at V and 5 bases at J, leaving 13 bases unmatched. The CDR3 sequence is CASSGLGGRRGTEAFF. The CDR3 DNA sequence: TGTGCCAGCAGCGGACTAGGGGGCCGGAGAGGGACTGAAGCTTTCTTT.

The genes are TRBV29-1 and TRBJ1-4; 12 nucleotides align to TRBD1. The CDR3 has 15 residues. The germline V gene encodes CDR1 SQVTM and CDR2 ANQGSEA. Trimming took 0 bases from V and 5 from J; bases not matched to a gene: 1. CDR3 sequence (DNA): TGCAGCGTTGAAGAGGGACAGGGGGCGAATGAAAAACTGTTTTTT. Translating it yields CSVEEGQGANEKLFF.

This chain links TRBV5-1 with TRBJ1-6; 7 bases are a match to TRBD1. The germline V gene encodes CDR1 SGHRS and CDR2 YFSETQ. This CDR3 has 15 residues. V lost 0 bases and J lost 7; bases outside the gene matches: 4. In DNA, the CDR3 is TGCGCCAGCAGCTTGGGACAGGGAAGGAATTCACCCCTCCACTTT. Its protein is CASSLGQGRNSPLHF.

This chain uses TRBV10-2 with TRBJ1-1; no reliable D call. CDR1 and CDR2 (germline): WSHSY, SAAADI. CDR3 length equals 12 residues. Between the trimmed V and J ends, which lost 7 bases and 0 bases, there was a span of 6 bases. DNA for the CDR3: TGCGCCAGCAAGCGGTTGAACACTGAAGCTTTCTTT. It codes for CASKRLNTEAFF.

The chain joins TRBV27 to TRBJ1-2; TRBD1 agrees at 7 bases. Unmatched junction bases numbered 9, after V lost 6 bases and J lost 2 bases. Germline CDR1 and CDR2: MNHEY and SMNVEV (reference sequence). The CDR3 totals 15 residues. The CDR3 DNA follows: TGTGCCAGCAGCCTCCGGGGACAGCCCAACTATGGCTACACCTTC. Translated: CASSLRGQPNYGYTF.

There are a few counts of this clone. The rearrangement joins TRBV2 to TRBJ2-2; unclear D gene. From germline, CDR1 is SNHLY and CDR2 FYNNEI. The CDR3 loop spans 15 amino acids. Trimming removed 3 bases from V and 5 bases from J, with 13 bases in between. Here the CDR3 DNA reads TGTGCCAGCAGTGACCTAGTCCCGGTAACCGGGGAGCTGTTTTTT. Translated: CASSDLVPVTGELFF.

Ten or more counts support this clone. The chain combines TRBV4-1 with TRBJ2-2; 8 bases are shared with TRBD2. J lost 2 bases, V lost 9 bases, and 8 bases had no gene match. Germline-derived CDR1 and CDR2 are MGHRA and YSYEKL. The CDR3 is made up of 15 amino acids. CDR3 protein: CASQAGATNTGELFF. The CDR3 bases are TGCGCCAGTCAAGCGGGGGCGACCAACACCGGGGAGCTGTTTTTT.

The rearrangement uses TRBV6-1 and TRBJ2-7; maybe TRBD1 (6 bases). The CDR3 is 16 residues long. V was trimmed by 3 bases and J by 4 bases, leaving 19 bases between them. Germline V lookup: CDR1 MNHNS, CDR2 SASEGT. CDR3 nucleotides: TGTGCCAGCAGTGATATTGGGATAGGGGGATTATACGAGCAGTACTTC. Its translation: CASSDIGIGGLYEQYF.

V and J are TRBV30 and TRBJ1-2; the match to TRBD1 covers 10 bases. This CDR3 is built from 17 residues. In germline, CDR1 is GTSNPN, CDR2 SVGIG (reference sequence). The V and J ends lost 1 base and 4 bases, in that order; junction bases with no gene match: 12. The chain's CDR3 is CAWSGLGQGRGGYGYTF. The CDR3 bases are TGTGCCTGGAGTGGCCTGGGACAGGGGAGAGGGGGCTATGGCTACACCTTC. Drawing the rest from reference TRBV30 and TRBJ1-2, the complete variable domain is SQTIHQWPATLVQPVGSPLSLECTVEGTSNPNLYWYRQAAGRGLQLLFYSVGIGQISSEVPQNLSASRPQDRQFILSSKKLLLSDSGFYLCAWSGLGQGRGGYGYTFGSGTRLTVV.